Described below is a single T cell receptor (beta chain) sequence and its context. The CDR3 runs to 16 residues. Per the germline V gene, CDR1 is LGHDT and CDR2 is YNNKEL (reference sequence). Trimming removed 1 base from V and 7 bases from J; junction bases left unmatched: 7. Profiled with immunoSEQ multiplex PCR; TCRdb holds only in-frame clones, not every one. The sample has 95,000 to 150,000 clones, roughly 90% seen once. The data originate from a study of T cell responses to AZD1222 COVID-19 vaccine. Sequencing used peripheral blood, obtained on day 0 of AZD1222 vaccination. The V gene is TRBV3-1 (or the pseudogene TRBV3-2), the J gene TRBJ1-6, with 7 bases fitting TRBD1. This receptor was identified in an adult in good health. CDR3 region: CASSQGRGPRNSPLHF. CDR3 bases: TGTGCCAGCAGCCAAGGGAGGGGGCCGCGGAATTCACCCCTCCACTTT.